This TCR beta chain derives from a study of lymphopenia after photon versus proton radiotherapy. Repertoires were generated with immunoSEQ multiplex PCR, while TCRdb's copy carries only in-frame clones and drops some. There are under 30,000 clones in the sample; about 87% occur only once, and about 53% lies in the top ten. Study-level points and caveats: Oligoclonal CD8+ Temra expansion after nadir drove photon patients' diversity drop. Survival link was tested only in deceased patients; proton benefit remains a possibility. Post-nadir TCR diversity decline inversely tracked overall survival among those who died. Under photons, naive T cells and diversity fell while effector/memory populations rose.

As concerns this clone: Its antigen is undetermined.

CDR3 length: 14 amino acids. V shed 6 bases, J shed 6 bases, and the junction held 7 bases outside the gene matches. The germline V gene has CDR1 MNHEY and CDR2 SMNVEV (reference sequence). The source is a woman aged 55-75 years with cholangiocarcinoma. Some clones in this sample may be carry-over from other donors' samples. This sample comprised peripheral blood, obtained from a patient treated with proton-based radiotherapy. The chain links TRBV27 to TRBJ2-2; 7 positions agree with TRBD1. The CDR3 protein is CASRLGQVPGELFF. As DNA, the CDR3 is TGTGCCAGCAGACTAGGACAGGTCCCCGGGGAGCTGTTTTTT.